The TCR beta chain described here comes from a study of cytomegalovirus exposure and HLA in healthy donors. Study results and limitations: Trimming of TCR beta V- and J-genes showed a link, identified in a later analysis, to a missense DCLRE1C variant. High sensitivity and specificity were reportedly achieved when the classifier diagnosed cytomegalovirus status. On later analysis, the bulk of CMV-associated TCR beta chains appeared to be HLA-restricted.

The PCR was carried out with 60 Vbeta primers and 13 Jbeta primers. Libraries were prepared by immunoSEQ multiplex PCR; TCRdb keeps only in-frame clonotypes and omits some of them. The table has more than 90,000 clones, 81% seen once. Concerning this clone itself: Its antigen is as yet unknown.

CDR1 is MNHEY and CDR2 is SVGAGI in the germline V gene. V lost 0 bases to trimming and J lost 8 bases, with 17 bases between them. The CDR3 contains 16 residues. The sample comprised PBMCs. This sequence was found in a woman aged 70-85 years in good health and CMV-seropositive. The chain links TRBV6-5 to TRBJ1-3, with D possibly being TRBD1 (5 bases). CDR3 coding DNA: TGTGCCAGCAGTTACTCGACGTCAGGGCCTCGAGACACCATATATTTT. Translated, it gives CASSYSTSGPRDTIYF.